This record covers a single TCR beta chain. What it recognizes is unknown. The V gene lost 10 bases and the J gene lost 3 bases, with 18 bases spanning the gap. This CDR3 is built from 14 residues. Germline V lookup: CDR1 MNHNS, CDR2 SASEGT. The data stem from a study of siplizumab effects on memory and regulatory T cells. Overall study results and limits: Whether the proliferating Tregs (from siplizumab cultures) were suppressive was not confirmed.

Clones were read by immunoSEQ multiplex PCR, and TCRdb kept only the in-frame ones, dropping some. The top ten clones hold under 2% of a sample with around 110,000 clones, about 94% of them seen once. The sequenced material came from non-Treg CD4+ T cells sorted from blood. The TCR sequence derives from a human donor in good health. The chain links TRBV6-1 to TRBJ1-2, with unresolved D. CDR3 residues: CATRLGGRDYGYTF. The CDR3 DNA reads as TGTGCCACCAGGTTGGGCGGAAGAGACTATGGCTACACCTTC.